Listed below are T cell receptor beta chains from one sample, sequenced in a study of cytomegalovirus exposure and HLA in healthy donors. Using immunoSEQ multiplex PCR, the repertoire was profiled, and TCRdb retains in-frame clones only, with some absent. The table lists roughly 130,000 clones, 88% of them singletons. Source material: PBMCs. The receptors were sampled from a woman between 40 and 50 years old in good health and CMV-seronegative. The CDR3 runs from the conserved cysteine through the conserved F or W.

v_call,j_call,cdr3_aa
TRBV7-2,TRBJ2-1,CASSSGGVAAYNEQFF
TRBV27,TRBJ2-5,CASSPWTPQETQYF
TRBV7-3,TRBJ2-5,CASSLANQETQYF
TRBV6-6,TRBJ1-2,CASSYSIPGGSGYTF
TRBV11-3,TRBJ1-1,CASSLDFNEAFF
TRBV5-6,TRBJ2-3,CASFGQGGIDTQYF
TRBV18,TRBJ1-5,CASSLGQGRNQPQHF
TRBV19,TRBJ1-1,CASSIIAGGLAEAFF
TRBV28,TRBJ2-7,CASSPGLRLVTVSYEQYF
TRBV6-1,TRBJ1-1,CASSVEGGGTEAFF
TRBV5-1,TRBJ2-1,CASRGTGGNNEQFF
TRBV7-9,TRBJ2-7,CASSLGGQGSHEQYF
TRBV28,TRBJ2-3,CASSSSSLAGDTDTQYF
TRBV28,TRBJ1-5,CASSSPGTGNQPQHF
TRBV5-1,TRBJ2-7,CASRRGSDAEGEQYF
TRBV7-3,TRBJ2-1,CASSLGQGGYEQFF
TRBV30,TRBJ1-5,CAWTGQGAYQPQHF
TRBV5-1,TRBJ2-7,CASSLSTGPYEQYF
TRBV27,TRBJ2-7,CASSFGGGYEQYF
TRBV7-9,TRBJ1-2,CASSLARQETNYGYTF
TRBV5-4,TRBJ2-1,CASSSLGGSYNEQFF
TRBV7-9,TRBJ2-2,CASSSRTIANTGELFF
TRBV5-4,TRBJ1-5,CASSLRGDQPQHF
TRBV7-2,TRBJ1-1,CASSLGPGDTEAFF
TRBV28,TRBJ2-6,CASSYPIPSGANVLTF
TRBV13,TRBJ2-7,CASSLGGRSGYEQYF
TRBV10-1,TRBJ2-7,CASRSGEGEQYF
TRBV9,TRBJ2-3,CASSVGGRGTDTQYF
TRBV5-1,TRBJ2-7,CASSLGSEEALHEQYF
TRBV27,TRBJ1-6,CASRSGDRLYYSPLHF
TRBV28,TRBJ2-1,CASQRPGDQFF
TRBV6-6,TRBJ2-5,CASRRETGPQETQYF
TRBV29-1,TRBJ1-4,CSAGGTGMGEEKLFF
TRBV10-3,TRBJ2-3,CAISDKGGDTQYF
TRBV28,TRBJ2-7,CASSPRTPHYEQYF
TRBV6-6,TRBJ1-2,CASSVSSTVYGYTF
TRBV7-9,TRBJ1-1,CASSLRGLPNTEAFF
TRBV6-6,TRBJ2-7,CASLPTAGTYEQYF
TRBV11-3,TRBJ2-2,CASSAGQGTPGELFF
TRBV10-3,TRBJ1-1,CAISEPRTGNTEAFF
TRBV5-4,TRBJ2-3,CASSLRLAGFSTDTQYF
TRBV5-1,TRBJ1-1,CASSQSNTEAFF
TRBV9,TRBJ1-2,CASSVGQALSGSYGYTF
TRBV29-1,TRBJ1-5,CSVAQDSANQPQHF
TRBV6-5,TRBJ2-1,CASSFDRGYNEQFF
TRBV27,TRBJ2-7,CASSLTASGNYEQYF
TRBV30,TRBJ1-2,CAWSVKGAGGYTF
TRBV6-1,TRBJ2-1,CASSEAHPLSSYNEQFF
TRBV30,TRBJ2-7,CAWSVYYRTRAYEQYF
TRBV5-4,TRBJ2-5,CASSQPTGTRETQYF
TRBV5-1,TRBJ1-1,CASSLGTGSMNTEAFF
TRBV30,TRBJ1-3,CAWGLGNTIYF
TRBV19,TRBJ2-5,CASSNRRSGRETQYF
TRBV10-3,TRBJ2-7,CAIRRTSGETYEQYF